Listed here are 6 T cell receptor beta chains from one sample, sequenced in a study of T cell responses to AZD1222 COVID-19 vaccine (dated by TCRdb to about 2021). Library prep was done by the immunoSEQ multiplex PCR assay. In TCRdb, the immuneACCESS table is reduced to in-frame sequences with V and J assigned. These tables do not hold every clone; where another copy was compared, an unresolved V gene accounts for under half, and the others remain unexplained. This sample has roughly 28,000 clones in its table, and roughly nine tenths of those were observed once. 1% to 1.5% of the sample is in the top ten clones. The meaning of the sample's time point label: baseline before first vaccination. Sequencing was performed on peripheral blood, taken on day 0 of AZD1222 vaccination. The receptors were sampled from an adult in good health.

The rearrangement uses TRBV7-9 and TRBJ1-3, with D perhaps TRBD1 (5 bases). V gave up 0 bases and J gave up 0 bases, with 9 bases separating them. The CDR3 loop spans 16 amino acids. Germline V gives CDR1 SEHNR, CDR2 FQNEAQ (reference sequence). In DNA form, the CDR3 reads TGTGCCAGCAGCTTAGCAGGGGTGAACTCTGGAAACACCATATATTTT. This translates into CASSLAGVNSGNTIYF.

This clone was counted between two and nine times. The chain uses TRBV3-1 (or the pseudogene TRBV3-2) and TRBJ1-2; D call uncertain. The germline V and J ends were trimmed by 2 bases and 4 bases, with 14 bases remaining between them. Per germline, CDR1 LGHDT and CDR2 YNNKEL (reference sequence). The CDR3 runs 15 residues. The CDR3 loop is CASSQRGRQGYGYTF. The CDR3 DNA follows: TGTGCCAGCAGCCAAAGAGGCAGGCAAGGCTATGGCTACACCTTC.

J is TRBJ1-5 and V is TRBV6-6; tentatively, D is TRBD1 (6 bases). V was pared by 5 bases and J by 4 bases, with 15 bases between. Germline V CDR1 and CDR2: MNHNY, SVGAGI (reference sequence). The CDR3 is made up of 15 amino acids. The CDR3, as DNA: TGTGCCAGCAGTGACCCGGACAGTCCAAATCAGCCCCAGCATTTT. It specifies CASSDPDSPNQPQHF.

Concerning this clone: Its ends do not fully match the called genes, so a read error is possible. This rearrangement joins TRBV2 to TRBJ1-5; D not resolved. Germline-derived CDR1 and CDR2 are SNHLY and FYNNEI. The CDR3 sequence is 14 residues long. The CDR3 here is CASNEGLINQPQHF. As DNA, the CDR3 is TGTGCCAGCAATGAAGGGTTGATAAATCAGCCCCAGCATTTT. Filled out from reference TRBV2 and TRBJ1-5, the complete variable domain reads EPEVTQTPSHQVTQMGQEVILRCVPISNHLYFYWYRQILGQKVEFLVSFYNNEISEKSEIFDDQFSVERPDGSNFTLKIRSTKLEDSAMYFCASNEGLINQPQHFGDGTRLSIL.

This chain links TRBV2 with TRBJ1-5; D ambiguous. CDR1 is SNHLY, CDR2 FYNNEI, per germline. The CDR3 loop spans 14 amino acids. With 5 bases removed from V and 7 bases from J, the gap between germline ends came to 15 bases. The CDR3 DNA reads TGTGCCAGCAGTCCTCCCGCCCTCGGCCAGCCCCAGCATTTT. Translation: CASSPPALGQPQHF.

The V and J genes are TRBV20-1 and TRBJ2-5; TRBD2 is a possible D gene (5 bases). CDR3 size: 11 residues. Germline V gene data show CDR1 as DFQATT and CDR2 as SNEGSKA (reference sequence). The CDR3 DNA sequence: TGCAGCTTTAGCGACCAAGAGACCCAGTACTTC. It codes for CSFSDQETQYF.